Sequencing of this TCR beta chain was carried out in a study of beta chain features in type 1 diabetes. Overall study results and limits: TCRB CDR3 length was moderately but significantly reduced in all four CD4+ subsets of Type 1 diabetes patients. The study notes PCR might favor shorter templates equally in patients and controls.

This clone was counted between two and nine times. Its antigen is unknown. Averaging approximately 0.11 L, one heparinised blood draw came from each individual donor. CD45RO/CCR7/CD25/CD127/CD95/CD27 separated CD4+ naive, central memory, regulatory and stem cell-like memory cells by sorting. Sorting produced populations that all topped 95% purity. The investigators reverse transcribed all of the isolated RNA, so they sequenced expressed TCRB transcripts. This table comes from immunoSEQ multiplex PCR, and its TCRdb copy is limited to in-frame clones, with some not included. Among some 290,000 clones listed, 24% were seen once. CDR3 length: 12 residues. Trimming removed 3 bases from V and 7 bases from J, with 11 bases in between. The germline V gene encodes CDR1 SGHRS and CDR2 YFSETQ.

The sample taken for sequencing was naive CD4+ T cells from blood. This TCR was recovered from a woman in her twenties or thirties with type 1 diabetes. The chain employs TRBV5-1 and TRBJ2-7; TRBD1 might be the D (6 bases). The CDR3, as DNA: TGCGCCAGCAGCTCTGGACAGAAAGAGCAGTACTTC. This sequence encodes CASSSGQKEQYF. Drawing the rest from reference TRBV5-1 and TRBJ2-7, the complete variable domain is KAGVTQTPRYLIKTRGQQVTLSCSPISGHRSVSWYQQTPGQGLQFLFEYFSETQRNKGNFPGRFSGRQFSNSRSEMNVSTLELGDSALYLCASSSGQKEQYFGPGTRLTVT.